These 18 T cell receptor beta chains originate from one sample sequenced in a study of identical twins. TCRdb re-called the 5' RACE reads through MiXCR, storing one row per CDR3 protein. The sample has roughly 240,000 distinct CDR3 sequences, 6% to 8.5% seen once. These records were also assigned to another study, of yellow fever vaccine responses in identical twins.

The sequenced material came from CD8+ T cells sorted from blood. These receptors were collected from a woman younger than 35 in good health.

This clonotype was detected only a few times. J is TRBJ2-3 and V is TRBV9; D uncertain. With 2 bases removed from V and 6 bases from J, the gap between germline ends came to 10 bases. In germline, CDR1 is SGDLS, CDR2 YYNGEE. The CDR3 consists of 13 residues. CDR3 in amino acids: CASSVGKSDTQYF. The CDR3 DNA is TGTGCCAGCAGCGTGGGGAAGTCTGATACGCAGTATTTT.

V gene TRBV7-6 combines with J gene TRBJ2-1; no definite D call. CDR3 length: 11 residues. V lost 5 bases and J lost 9, with 8 bases in between. Germline assignment: CDR1 SGHVS and CDR2 FNYEAQ. The CDR3 DNA is TGTGCCAGCAGCGGTGTCGGTGAGCAGTTCTTC. This encodes CASSGVGEQFF.

This clonotype was detected only a few times. The rearrangement uses TRBV6-1 and TRBJ2-1; tentative D call: TRBD1 (6 bases). V shed 5 bases and J shed 4 bases, with 12 bases lying between them. This CDR3 comprises 14 residues. In germline, CDR1 is MNHNS, CDR2 SASEGT. CDR3 coding DNA: TGTGCCAGCAGTCCCCCGGACAGATACAATGAGCAGTTCTTC. Its protein is CASSPPDRYNEQFF.

Ten or more counts support this clonotype. This sequence joins TRBV29-1 and TRBJ1-1; maybe TRBD1 (6 bases). The CDR3 extends over 13 amino acids. V was trimmed by 6 bases and J by 3 bases, leaving 14 bases between them. CDR1 is SQVTM and CDR2 is ANQGSEA in the germline V gene. The CDR3 bases are TGCAGCGTCAACACAGGGCGAGACACTGAAGCTTTCTTT. This encodes CSVNTGRDTEAFF.

In its sample, this clonotype was seen many times. The chain links TRBV3-1 to TRBJ1-1; the D gene is possibly TRBD1 (5 bases). Trimming left V 5 bases short and J 0 bases short, with 22 bases between. The length of the CDR3 is 18 residues. Germline V gives CDR1 LGHDT, CDR2 YNNKEL (reference sequence). The CDR3 sequence is CASSADGGPDPLNTEAFF. The CDR3 region has the DNA TGTGCCAGCAGCGCCGACGGGGGACCAGACCCTTTGAACACTGAAGCTTTCTTT.

The chain links TRBV29-1 to TRBJ1-2; D is unclear. The CDR3 contains 13 residues. Trimming stripped 4 bases from V and 0 bases from J, with 9 bases between. Germline V lookup: CDR1 SQVTM, CDR2 ANQGSEA. CDR3 sequence reads: CSVAASTNYGYTF. CDR3 coding DNA: TGCAGCGTTGCGGCGAGCACTAACTATGGCTACACCTTC.

In this sample, this clonotype turned up many times. This chain links TRBV7-6 with TRBJ2-1, with a possible D match to TRBD2 (6 bases). Looked up from germline, CDR1 is SGHVS and CDR2 is FNYEAQ. Trimming removed 5 bases at V and 4 bases at J, with 12 bases between. This CDR3 is 14 amino acids long. The CDR3: CASSPEDYYNEQFF. In DNA, the CDR3 is TGTGCCAGCAGCCCAGAGGACTATTACAATGAGCAGTTCTTC.

For this clonotype: One base away lies a much larger clone, so this may be a sequencing read error. The DNA of the CDR3 is TGCTGTGCGTCGGGACTAGCGGGAGAAGCCTACGAGCAGTACTTC. Residues: CCASGLAGEAYEQYF. The gene calls are TRBV20-1 and TRBJ2-7, with 14 bases aligning to TRBD2. Per germline, CDR1 DFQATT and CDR2 SNEGSKA (reference sequence). The CDR3 has 15 residues.

This clonotype showed up many times. This chain joins TRBV14 and TRBJ2-1; 7 bases agree with TRBD2. Per the germline V gene, CDR1 is SGHDN and CDR2 is FVKESK. This CDR3 contains 17 residues. V shed 1 base, J shed 5 bases, and the junction held 11 bases outside the gene matches. CDR3 residues: CASSQVGPSGMNNEQFF. The CDR3 bases are TGTGCCAGCAGCCAAGTAGGACCTAGCGGAATGAACAATGAGCAGTTCTTC.

The chain employs TRBV4-1 and TRBJ1-1, with D maybe TRBD1 (6 bases). V lost 1 base and J 4 bases, leaving 10 bases between the germline ends. Germline CDR1 is MGHRA and CDR2 is YSYEKL. This CDR3 is 14 amino acids long. The CDR3 coding sequence is TGCGCCAGCAGCCAAGCGGGAGGGGGCACTGAAGCTTTCTTT. This encodes CASSQAGGGTEAFF.

This clonotype has just a few counts. The chain is built from TRBV12-3 or TRBV12-4 and TRBJ2-1; TRBD2 is a possible D gene (6 bases). The CDR3 length is 14 residues. The V end lost 6 bases, the J end lost 12 bases, and 21 bases lay between the germline ends. The CDR3, as DNA: TGTGCCAGCAGCCTAACACCCGGGGGAATCGGGCAGTTCTTC. Translating gives CASSLTPGGIGQFF.

This clonotype came up a few times. The genes are TRBV6-1 and TRBJ1-2; D may be TRBD1 (6 bases). V was trimmed by 5 bases and J by 4 bases, leaving 17 bases between them. The CDR3 is 15 residues long. Looked up from germline, CDR1 is MNHNS and CDR2 is SASEGT. The CDR3 nucleotides are TGTGCCAGCAGTCCGACCTGGGACACCTTCTATGGCTACACCTTC. Residues: CASSPTWDTFYGYTF.

The chain uses TRBV15 and TRBJ2-2; D is unresolved. V was clipped by 2 bases and J by 4 bases, with 11 bases between them. Germline V gives CDR1 LNHNV, CDR2 YYDKDF (reference sequence). The CDR3 totals 15 residues. CDR3 DNA sequence: TGTGCCACCAGCAGACGCTCACAGATCACCGGGGAGCTGTTTTTT. It codes for CATSRRSQITGELFF.

This clonotype has just a few counts. The chain uses TRBV5-6 and TRBJ2-5, with 7 bases matching TRBD2. The V and J ends lost 5 bases and 5 bases, in that order; junction bases with no gene match: 9. CDR1 is SGHDT and CDR2 is YYEEEE in the germline V gene. CDR3 length: 14 residues. The CDR3 is CASSSGTTRETQYF. The DNA of the CDR3 is TGTGCCAGCAGTTCCGGGACTACCCGGGAGACCCAGTACTTC.

A few counts support this clonotype. The chain carries TRBV27 and TRBJ2-5; D uncertain. Trimming removed 6 bases at V and 3 bases at J, with 14 bases between. The germline V gene encodes CDR1 MNHEY and CDR2 SMNVEV (reference sequence). The CDR3 sequence is 14 residues long. CDR3 region: CASRQDGRKETQYF. CDR3 coding DNA: TGTGCCAGCAGGCAAGACGGACGCAAAGAGACCCAGTACTTC.

The V gene is TRBV28, the J gene TRBJ2-3, with D unresolved. Germline V CDR1 and CDR2: MDHEN, SYDVKM. The CDR3 is 15 residues long. V lost 5 bases to trimming and J lost 5 bases, with 17 bases between them. The DNA of the CDR3 is TGTGCCAGCAGTATCTCCATCGTCCACATAGATACGCAGTATTTT. Translated, it gives CASSISIVHIDTQYF.

This clonotype has a handful of counts. The chain carries TRBV5-5 and TRBJ2-7; 13 positions match TRBD2. The CDR3 runs to 17 residues. J lost 4 bases, V lost 2 bases, and 9 bases had no gene match. Germline V CDR1 and CDR2: SGHKS, YYEKEE (reference sequence). The CDR3 DNA reads as TGTGCCAGCAGCTTAAACAAAGGGACTAGCGGGAATTACGAGCAGTACTTC. Residues: CASSLNKGTSGNYEQYF.

Only a few counts were recorded for this clonotype. The J gene is TRBJ2-7, the V gene TRBV2; D is unclear. The CDR3 is 11 residues long. Germline values: CDR1 SNHLY, CDR2 FYNNEI. The CDR3 loop reads CASSDGPALSV. CDR3 bases: TGTGCCAGCAGTGATGGACCTGCTCTCAGCGTC.